One and the same sample provided the 25 T cell receptor beta chains below, sequenced in a study of T cell responses to AZD1222 COVID-19 vaccine. Profiling relied on immunoSEQ multiplex PCR, and the TCRdb table lists in-frame clones only, not all of them. The table shows about 140,000 clones, with approximately 86% occurring only once. The specimen comprised peripheral blood, sampled 28 days after the second dose of the MenACWY control vaccine. These TCRs come from an adult who received the MenACWY meningococcal vaccine as a control.

The V and J genes are TRBV28 and TRBJ1-5; D remains unclear. CDR1 is MDHEN, CDR2 SYDVKM, per germline. The CDR3 is 12 amino acids. V was trimmed by 6 bases and J by 9 bases, leaving 12 bases between them. The CDR3 bases are TGTGCCAGCAGCAGCTCTTTTAGGCCCCAGCATTTT. Its protein product is CASSSSFRPQHF.

The rearrangement links TRBV4-2 to TRBJ2-1; D is unresolved. Trimming stripped 1 base from V and 5 bases from J, with 3 bases between. Per germline, CDR1 LGHNA and CDR2 YNFKEQ. This CDR3 has 12 amino acids. The CDR3 DNA reads TGTGCCAGCAGCCAAGTAGACAATGAGCAGTTCTTC. Translating it yields CASSQVDNEQFF.

The chain couples TRBV28 to TRBJ2-7; D is undetermined. The length of the CDR3 is 15 residues. V lost 8 bases to trimming and J lost 5 bases, with 22 bases between them. Germline V gene sequence: CDR1 MDHEN, CDR2 SYDVKM. In nucleotides, the CDR3 is TGTGCCAGCGTAAGCGTCCGGACGGTTCGTAACGAGCAGTACTTC. This encodes CASVSVRTVRNEQYF.

The rearrangement uses TRBV7-8 and TRBJ2-1; D not resolved. In germline, CDR1 is SGHVS, CDR2 FQNEAQ. V was clipped by 1 base and J by 9 bases, with 7 bases between them. CDR3 length: 12 residues. This CDR3 reads CASSLGWGEQFF. The CDR3 bases are TGTGCCAGCAGCTTAGGGTGGGGTGAGCAGTTCTTC. The full variable domain, rest sourced from reference TRBV7-8 and TRBJ2-1, is GAGVSQSPRYKVAKRGQDVALRCDPISGHVSLFWYQQALGQGPEFLTYFQNEAQLDKSGLPSDRFFAERPEGSVSTLKIQRTQQEDSAVYLCASSLGWGEQFFGPGTRLTVL.

This chain connects TRBV4-3 to TRBJ2-1; a possible D gene is TRBD1 (6 bases). Trimming left V 4 bases short and J 3 bases short, with 31 bases between. The germline V gene encodes CDR1 LGHNA and CDR2 YSLEER. CDR3 length: 21 amino acids. The CDR3 spells CASSPPLNPLYSGHIYNEQFF. CDR3 in DNA: TGCGCCAGCAGCCCACCACTTAACCCCCTATACTCGGGACACATCTACAATGAGCAGTTCTTC.

V is TRBV13 and J is TRBJ1-2; TRBD1 matches at 7 bases. The CDR3 loop spans 17 amino acids. Germline trimming cut 4 bases from V and 2 bases from J; bases unmatched to any gene: 13. Looked up from germline, CDR1 is PRHDT and CDR2 is FYEKMQ (reference sequence). CDR3 residues: CASSSTGTATSNYGYTF. DNA for the CDR3: TGTGCCAGCAGCTCTACTGGGACAGCTACATCGAACTATGGCTACACCTTC.

The rearrangement uses TRBV7-9 and TRBJ1-1; TRBD1 matches 7 bases. Germline loops: CDR1 SEHNR, CDR2 FQNEAQ (reference sequence). Trimming removed 3 bases from V and 2 bases from J; junction bases left unmatched: 3. CDR3 length equals 14 residues. The CDR3, as DNA: TGTGCCAGCAGCTTCCACAGGGGCAACACTGAAGCTTTCTTT. This encodes CASSFHRGNTEAFF.

This clone was counted a few times. This chain joins TRBV5-5 and TRBJ1-1, with 9 bases aligning to TRBD1. The length of the CDR3 is 15 residues. Germline assignment: CDR1 SGHKS and CDR2 YYEKEE (reference sequence). The V segment lost 2 bases and the J segment 0 bases; nucleotides outside the gene matches: 2. The DNA of the CDR3 is TGTGCCAGCAGCTTTTGGACAGGGGTGAACACTGAAGCTTTCTTT. Protein: CASSFWTGVNTEAFF.

The chain is built from TRBV13 and TRBJ2-3; 10 nucleotides align to TRBD1. This CDR3 is built from 15 residues. The V segment lost 4 bases and the J segment 2 bases; nucleotides outside the gene matches: 3. Germline CDR1 and CDR2: PRHDT and FYEKMQ (reference sequence). The CDR3 here is CASSWTGGTTDTQYF. Written as DNA, the CDR3 is TGTGCCAGCAGCTGGACAGGGGGGACCACAGATACGCAGTATTTT.

The chain recombines TRBV19 with TRBJ2-5; TRBD2 matches 12 bases. The CDR3 is made up of 15 amino acids. The germline V gene encodes CDR1 LNHDA and CDR2 SQIVND (reference sequence). After removal of 1 base from V and 5 bases from J, the junction contained 2 bases not matched to a gene. The CDR3 sequence: CASSIGLAGEETQYF. As DNA, the CDR3 is TGTGCCAGTAGTATAGGACTAGCGGGAGAGGAGACCCAGTACTTC. Together with reference TRBV19 and TRBJ2-5, the CDR3 gives the full variable domain: DGGITQSPKYLFRKEGQNVTLSCEQNLNHDAMYWYRQDPGQGLRLIYYSQIVNDFQKGDIAEGYSVSREKKESFPLTVTSAQKNPTAFYLCASSIGLAGEETQYFGPGTRLLVL.

This clone appeared a few times. The chain combines TRBV10-3 with TRBJ1-2; 9 positions agree with TRBD1. This CDR3 is built from 15 residues. V gave up 3 bases and J gave up 4 bases; unmatched junction bases: 6. Germline CDR1 is ENHRY and CDR2 is SYGVKD. The CDR3 bases are TGTGCCATCAGTGATGCCACGGGACAGGGCTATGGCTACACCTTC. Protein: CAISDATGQGYGYTF.

This chain links TRBV2 with TRBJ1-1; D possibly corresponds to TRBD1 (5 bases). This CDR3 has 13 residues. V lost 1 base and J lost 7, with 10 bases in between. CDR1 is SNHLY and CDR2 is FYNNEI in the germline V gene. CDR3 sequence reads: CASSEGGSYEAFF. The CDR3 DNA reads as TGTGCCAGCAGTGAAGGGGGGAGTTATGAAGCTTTCTTT.

The CDR3 sequence is CASRSGNTIYF. As DNA, the CDR3 is TGTGCCAGCCGATCTGGAAACACCATATATTTT. The rearrangement uses TRBV3-1 (or the pseudogene TRBV3-2) and TRBJ1-3; unclear D gene. Germline assignment: CDR1 LGHDT and CDR2 YNNKEL (reference sequence). This CDR3 comprises 11 residues. Between the trimmed V and J ends, which lost 8 bases and 1 base, there was a span of 3 bases.

This sequence joins TRBV18 and TRBJ1-4, with TRBD1 as a possible D gene (6 bases). The CDR3 consists of 14 residues. Germline V lookup: CDR1 KGHSH, CDR2 LQKENI. Trimming shortened V by 2 bases and J by 6 bases, and 10 bases separated the two germline ends. The CDR3 DNA follows: TGTGCCAGCTCACCAAGCAGGGGTGATGAAAAACTGTTTTTT. It translates to CASSPSRGDEKLFF.

The chain combines TRBV25-1 with TRBJ1-6; D gene unclear. Germline loops: CDR1 MGHDK, CDR2 SYGVNS. The length of the CDR3 is 16 residues. Trimming left V 1 base short and J 5 bases short, with 12 bases between. The CDR3, as DNA: TGTGCCAGCAGTGAATTTTATCAGGAAAATAATTCACCCCTCCACTTT. Translated, it gives CASSEFYQENNSPLHF.

The chain uses TRBV30 and TRBJ1-1; TRBD1 agrees at 11 bases. With 1 base clipped from V and 5 bases from J, the junction kept 15 bases outside the gene matches. This CDR3 has 18 residues. The germline CDR1 and CDR2 sequences are GTSNPN and SVGIG (reference sequence). The DNA of the CDR3 is TGTGCCTGGAGTGCCGGGGGACAGGGGGGACTCGCGGGGACTGAAGCTTTCTTT. Amino acids: CAWSAGGQGGLAGTEAFF. Combining the CDR3 with reference TRBV30 and TRBJ1-1 gives the whole variable domain SQTIHQWPATLVQPVGSPLSLECTVEGTSNPNLYWYRQAAGRGLQLLFYSVGIGQISSEVPQNLSASRPQDRQFILSSKKLLLSDSGFYLCAWSAGGQGGLAGTEAFFGQGTRLTVV.

This chain links TRBV27 with TRBJ1-5; 7 bases agree with TRBD1. J lost 7 bases, V lost 3 bases, and 12 bases had no gene match. Looked up from germline, CDR1 is MNHEY and CDR2 is SMNVEV (reference sequence). The length of the CDR3 is 16 residues. The CDR3 DNA follows: TGTGCCAGCAGTTTCATCACATTACAGGGGCCCCAGCCCCAGCATTTT. It yields the protein CASSFITLQGPQPQHF.

The chain is built from TRBV4-1 and TRBJ1-3, with D hard to call. This CDR3 is built from 16 residues. V shed 5 bases and J shed 4 bases, with 18 bases lying between them. Germline values: CDR1 MGHRA, CDR2 YSYEKL. The CDR3 sequence is CASSLIGLRNGNTIYF. The CDR3 coding sequence is TGCGCCAGCAGCTTAATAGGGCTTAGAAACGGAAACACCATATATTTT.

The chain combines TRBV7-2 with TRBJ1-5; maybe TRBD1 (6 bases). V was shortened by 5 bases and J by 6 bases, with 11 bases between the two germline ends. The germline V gene encodes CDR1 SGHTA and CDR2 FQGNSA. This CDR3 has 13 residues. The CDR3 nucleotides are TGTGCCAGCAGCGTGGAGGGGGGTCAGCCCCAGCATTTT. Translating it yields CASSVEGGQPQHF. The whole variable domain, filled in from reference TRBV7-2 and TRBJ1-5, reads GAGVSQSPSNKVTEKGKDVELRCDPISGHTALYWYRQSLGQGLEFLIYFQGNSAPDKSGLPSDRFSAERTGGSVSTLTIQRTQQEDSAVYLCASSVEGGQPQHFGDGTRLSIL.

This sequence joins TRBV7-2 and TRBJ1-1; TRBD1 aligns across 8 bases. The CDR3 has 14 amino acids. J lost 5 bases, V lost 3 bases, and 5 bases had no gene match. From germline, CDR1 is SGHTA and CDR2 FQGNSA. The CDR3 DNA follows: TGTGCCAGCAGCTTGGATCACAGGGGGACTGAAGCTTTCTTT. It codes for CASSLDHRGTEAFF.

This clone has a single count. The V call is TRBV3-1 (or the pseudogene TRBV3-2), the J call TRBJ1-4; D unclear. V lost 2 bases, J lost 8 bases, and 18 bases lay in between. Per the germline V gene, CDR1 is LGHDT and CDR2 is YNNKEL (reference sequence). There are 16 residues in the CDR3. The CDR3 reads CASSQCEAGGEEKLFF. In DNA form, the CDR3 reads TGTGCCAGCAGCCAATGCGAGGCTGGTGGGGAAGAAAAACTGTTTTTT.

J is TRBJ2-5 and V is TRBV10-3, with 7 bases matching TRBD1. CDR3 size: 14 residues. Trimming cost V 4 bases and J 5 bases; bases outside gene matches: 7. CDR1 is ENHRY, CDR2 SYGVKD, per germline. The CDR3 here is CAISGDSGVETQYF. The CDR3 DNA follows: TGTGCCATCAGTGGGGACAGCGGTGTGGAGACCCAGTACTTC.

The chain is built from TRBV28 and TRBJ2-7; 9 nucleotides agree with TRBD1. CDR3 length equals 14 residues. Germline CDR1 and CDR2: MDHEN and SYDVKM. Losses at the gene ends were 3 bases for V and 6 bases for J; bases not matched to a gene: 6. In DNA form, the CDR3 reads TGTGCCAGCAGTTTCGAGGGGACAGGGCGCGAGCAGTACTTC. Translation gives CASSFEGTGREQYF.

The J gene is TRBJ1-1, the V gene TRBV3-1 (or the pseudogene TRBV3-2), with D uncertain. The CDR3 totals 16 residues. V shed 4 bases and J shed 0 bases, with 15 bases lying between them. Germline loops: CDR1 LGHDT, CDR2 YNNKEL (reference sequence). The CDR3 DNA follows: TGTGCCAGCAGCCCCCGGGCCTTAAAGTTGAACACTGAAGCTTTCTTT. It specifies CASSPRALKLNTEAFF.

The rearrangement joins TRBV4-1 to TRBJ2-2, with 7 bases that match TRBD2. Germline CDR1 reads MGHRA; CDR2 reads YSYEKL. The CDR3 runs 16 residues. After removal of 3 bases from V and 7 bases from J, the junction contained 11 bases not matched to a gene. The CDR3 is CASSQVSGPRGGELFF. In DNA form, the CDR3 reads TGCGCCAGCAGCCAGGTTAGCGGGCCACGAGGCGGGGAGCTGTTTTTT.